This T cell receptor beta chain appears in the sequencing data of a study of control samples from healthy donors and cancer patients. Using immunoSEQ multiplex PCR, the repertoire was profiled, and TCRdb retains in-frame clones only, with some absent. Of 70,000 or so clones listed, 94% were seen once; the top ten hold around 6.5%. The sequenced sample consisted of blood. This receptor was taken from a middle-aged woman in good health.

The CDR3 bases are TGCGCCAGCAGCCCAGGAATACGGACTAACTACAATGAGCAGTTCTTC. Translating it yields CASSPGIRTNYNEQFF. The chain recombines TRBV5-1 with TRBJ2-1; a weak D match, TRBD2 (6 bases). V was shortened by 4 bases and J by 3 bases, with 17 bases between the two germline ends. Germline lookup yields CDR1 SGHRS and CDR2 YFSETQ. The CDR3 length is 16 residues.